This is a list of T cell receptor beta chains from one sample in a study of blood T cell repertoires in COVID-19. TCRdb's copy holds only in-frame clones and misses some; the assay was immunoSEQ multiplex PCR. The data hold 250,000 to 350,000 clones, with around 86% observed a single time. Material: PBMCs or T cells enriched from blood (not recorded which). The receptor source for this set is a woman between 18 and 29 years old who had recovered from COVID-19. Each CDR3 is given with its conserved first and last residue. The order of the fields is D gene, J gene, V gene, clone size, CDR3 DNA, CDR3 protein. The D gene is left open where the match is weak. Rows may omit the clone size; those that give it use once, few, many or a size class.

d_call: -; j_call: TRBJ1-6; v_call: TRBV30; clone_size: -; cdr3_nt: TGTGCCTGGAGAATGGACAGCCCTGGGGATTCACCCCTCCACTTT; cdr3_aa: CAWRMDSPGDSPLHF
d_call: -; j_call: TRBJ2-5; v_call: TRBV10-3; clone_size: -; cdr3_nt: TGTGCCATCAGTGAGCCGAGCACGGGGCAAGAGACCCAGTACTTC; cdr3_aa: CAISEPSTGQETQYF
d_call: -; j_call: TRBJ2-3; v_call: TRBV7-9; clone_size: -; cdr3_nt: TGTGCCAGCAGCTTAGATCAGGGCAGGGTAGATACGCAGTATTTT; cdr3_aa: CASSLDQGRVDTQYF
d_call: -; j_call: TRBJ2-5; v_call: TRBV18; clone_size: -; cdr3_nt: TGTGCCAGCTCACCACATCATAGTTACCGAGAGACCCAGTACTTC; cdr3_aa: CASSPHHSYRETQYF
d_call: -; j_call: TRBJ2-1; v_call: TRBV7-3; clone_size: -; cdr3_nt: TGCGCCAGCAGCCTCATCGGGGGTGGGGGCAATGAGCAGTTCTTC; cdr3_aa: CASSLIGGGGNEQFF
d_call: TRBD1; j_call: TRBJ1-1; v_call: TRBV7-3; clone_size: few; cdr3_nt: TGTGCCAGCAGCGCACAGGGGGATAACACTGAAGCTTTCTTT; cdr3_aa: CASSAQGDNTEAFF
d_call: TRBD1; j_call: TRBJ1-1; v_call: TRBV6-2/TRBV6-3; clone_size: -; cdr3_nt: TGTGCCAGCAGTCCCTATACGGGACAGGGGACGATTGAAGCTTTCTTT; cdr3_aa: CASSPYTGQGTIEAFF
d_call: -; j_call: TRBJ2-1; v_call: TRBV5-6; clone_size: -; cdr3_nt: TGTGCCAGCAGCTTCCAACTACCCAATGAGCAGTTCTTC; cdr3_aa: CASSFQLPNEQFF
d_call: TRBD1; j_call: TRBJ1-5; v_call: TRBV24-1; clone_size: once; cdr3_nt: TGTGCCACCAGTGATTTGCCGAGGACAGGGCAGGACAATCAGCCCCAGCATTTT; cdr3_aa: CATSDLPRTGQDNQPQHF
d_call: -; j_call: TRBJ2-1; v_call: TRBV24-1; clone_size: -; cdr3_nt: TGTGCCACCAGTGATCCATACAATGAGCAGTTCTTC; cdr3_aa: CATSDPYNEQFF
d_call: -; j_call: TRBJ1-1; v_call: TRBV10-3; clone_size: -; cdr3_nt: TGTGCCATCAGTGGGGGCAGAAACACTGAAGCTTTCTTT; cdr3_aa: CAISGGRNTEAFF
d_call: TRBD1; j_call: TRBJ1-2; v_call: TRBV27; clone_size: once; cdr3_nt: TGTGCCAGCAGTTTATCGACAGGGAACTATGGCTACACCTTC; cdr3_aa: CASSLSTGNYGYTF
d_call: -; j_call: TRBJ1-2; v_call: TRBV19; clone_size: -; cdr3_nt: TGTGCCAGTAGCCCCGTCTGGCAGGCCTCCTATGGCTACACCTTC; cdr3_aa: CASSPVWQASYGYTF
d_call: TRBD2; j_call: TRBJ2-1; v_call: TRBV24-1; clone_size: -; cdr3_nt: TGTGCCACCAGTGATGGGGGGGATGAGCAGTTCTTC; cdr3_aa: CATSDGGDEQFF
d_call: TRBD1; j_call: TRBJ1-5; v_call: TRBV7-8; clone_size: -; cdr3_nt: TGTGCCAGCAGCTCCATCACCGGGACAGGGGGCGTTTATAGCAATCAGCCCCAGCATTTT; cdr3_aa: CASSSITGTGGVYSNQPQHF
d_call: -; j_call: TRBJ2-7; v_call: TRBV19; clone_size: -; cdr3_nt: TGTGCCAGTAGCCCACGGAGAGGGTACGAGCAGTACTTC; cdr3_aa: CASSPRRGYEQYF
d_call: -; j_call: TRBJ2-1; v_call: TRBV3-1/TRBV3-2; clone_size: -; cdr3_nt: TGTGCCAGCAGCCAAGCTAAGAGCTCCTACAATGAGCAGTTCTTC; cdr3_aa: CASSQAKSSYNEQFF
d_call: -; j_call: TRBJ2-2; v_call: TRBV3-1/TRBV3-2; clone_size: -; cdr3_nt: TGTGCCAGCAGCCTGGCATCTAGCACCGGGGAGCTGTTTTTT; cdr3_aa: CASSLASSTGELFF
d_call: TRBD2; j_call: TRBJ2-1; v_call: TRBV11-3; clone_size: -; cdr3_nt: TGTGCCAGCAGCCTAGCCGAGGGGGCTAGCGGGAGGGCAAATGAGCAGTTCTTC; cdr3_aa: CASSLAEGASGRANEQFF
d_call: TRBD1; j_call: TRBJ1-2; v_call: TRBV7-3; clone_size: -; cdr3_nt: TGTGCCAGCAGCCGAGGGACAGGGGGTTCCTATGGCTACACCTTC; cdr3_aa: CASSRGTGGSYGYTF
d_call: -; j_call: TRBJ1-3; v_call: TRBV5-8; clone_size: -; cdr3_nt: TGTGCCAGCAGCTTGTTAAGGGACTACTCTGGAAACACCATATATTTT; cdr3_aa: CASSLLRDYSGNTIYF
d_call: -; j_call: TRBJ1-2; v_call: TRBV19; clone_size: few; cdr3_nt: TGTGCCAGTAGTATCCCGGTGACACTCTATGGCTACACCTTC; cdr3_aa: CASSIPVTLYGYTF
d_call: TRBD2; j_call: TRBJ2-7; v_call: TRBV27; clone_size: -; cdr3_nt: TGTGCCAGCACCCTCCGGGGGGTCGGGCCTAAATACGAGCAGTACTTC; cdr3_aa: CASTLRGVGPKYEQYF
d_call: -; j_call: TRBJ1-2; v_call: TRBV3-1/TRBV3-2; clone_size: -; cdr3_nt: TGTGCCAGCAGCCAAGGAGGGTGGATGGATGAGGATGGCTACACCTTC; cdr3_aa: CASSQGGWMDEDGYTF
d_call: TRBD2; j_call: TRBJ2-1; v_call: TRBV10-3; clone_size: -; cdr3_nt: TGTGCCATCAGGGGACTAGGGGGGAATGAGCAGTTCTTC; cdr3_aa: CAIRGLGGNEQFF
d_call: TRBD2; j_call: TRBJ2-7; v_call: TRBV27; clone_size: once; cdr3_nt: TGTGCCAGCAGTCCGGGGGGGCAGTTAAGCTCCTACGAGCAGTACTTC; cdr3_aa: CASSPGGQLSSYEQYF
d_call: -; j_call: TRBJ2-2; v_call: TRBV18; clone_size: few; cdr3_nt: TGTGCCAGCTCTGGTGATTTGCCGGACACCGGGGAGCTGTTTTTT; cdr3_aa: CASSGDLPDTGELFF
d_call: TRBD1; j_call: TRBJ2-1; v_call: TRBV7-3; clone_size: once; cdr3_nt: TGTGCCAGCAGCCGGGACAGGGTGTACAATGAGCAGTTCTTC; cdr3_aa: CASSRDRVYNEQFF